The 10 T cell receptor beta chains below were found in one sample sequenced in a study of CD8+ T cells in alopecia areata listed by TCRdb under 2018. Taken with the paper, the label for time point translates to: about 4 weeks on oral tofacitinib. The treatment or condition label of this sample denotes: oral pan-JAK inhibitor, 5-10 mg twice daily. Libraries came from the immunoSEQ multiplex PCR assay. For TCR sequencing, RNA was extracted from every sample and reverse transcribed into cDNA to serve as template. Not all clones reach the TCRdb copy of this immuneACCESS table, which keeps in-frame sequences only. Checked studies attribute under half of the gap to unresolved V genes and leave the rest unexplained. For this sample the table gives 70,000 or so clones, of which approximately 30% were detected only once. The ten largest clones represent under 15% of the sample. This specimen was CD8+ T cells sorted from blood, taken at week 4, from a patient treated with tofacitinib. The source of these receptors is a human donor with alopecia areata.

This clone was found a few times. V gene TRBV29-1 combines with J gene TRBJ1-1, with D unclear. This CDR3 is built from 11 residues. V was trimmed by 8 bases and J by 1 base, leaving 8 bases between them. The germline CDR1 and CDR2 sequences are SQVTM and ANQGSEA. The CDR3, as DNA: TGCAGCTCATCGGGGAACACTGAAGCTTTCTTT. It encodes CSSSGNTEAFF.

The rearrangement uses TRBV29-1 and TRBJ2-3; perhaps D is TRBD1 or TRBD2 (5 bases each). Germline V gene data show CDR1 as SQVTM and CDR2 as ANQGSEA. Trimming cost V 4 bases and J 6 bases, with 11 bases left between them. The CDR3 covers 12 residues. The CDR3 DNA is TGCAGCGTTGGGAACAGGAGGGATACGCAGTATTTT. Its translation: CSVGNRRDTQYF.

This clone has only a few counts. The V and J genes are TRBV27 and TRBJ2-6; TRBD2 matches at 7 bases. Germline V CDR1 and CDR2: MNHEY, SMNVEV (reference sequence). The J segment lost 0 bases and the V segment lost 3 bases, leaving 2 bases of the junction unmatched. The CDR3 runs 16 residues. Here the CDR3 reads CASSLGGFSGANVLTF. CDR3 DNA sequence: TGTGCCAGCAGTTTGGGGGGGTTCTCTGGGGCCAACGTCCTGACTTTC.

The chain carries TRBV29-1 and TRBJ1-2; D uncertain. The V and J ends lost 7 bases and 4 bases respectively, with 16 bases between them. The CDR3 runs to 13 residues. Germline CDR1 reads SQVTM; CDR2 reads ANQGSEA. CDR3 DNA sequence: TGCAGCGCCGAGCCGGGCGTGGGCTATGGCTACACCTTC. Its protein is CSAEPGVGYGYTF.

The chain uses TRBV9 and TRBJ2-7, with D possibly being TRBD2 (6 bases). The CDR3 length is 14 residues. Trimming pared 3 bases from V and 4 bases from J, leaving 14 bases between. Germline V gene data show CDR1 as SGDLS and CDR2 as YYNGEE. The CDR3 coding sequence is TGTGCCAGCAGCGCCGGGGACGCGGGGTACGAGCAGTACTTC. This translates into CASSAGDAGYEQYF. Variable domain in full (rest from reference TRBV9 and TRBJ2-7): DSGVTQTPKHLITATGQRVTLRCSPRSGDLSVYWYQQSLDQGLQFLIQYYNGEERAKGNILERFSAQQFPDLHSELNLSSLELGDSALYFCASSAGDAGYEQYFGPGTRLTVT.

This clone is termed medium-sized. J is TRBJ1-2 and V is TRBV30; unclear D gene. Trimming left V 1 base short and J 1 base short, with 10 bases between. CDR1 GTSNPN and CDR2 SVGIG come from the germline V gene (reference sequence). The CDR3 has 14 residues. CDR3: CAWSGVNSNYGYTF. Here the CDR3 DNA reads TGTGCCTGGAGTGGAGTGAACAGTAACTATGGCTACACCTTC.

This clone was detected a few times. V gene TRBV29-1 combines with J gene TRBJ1-2, with D possibly matching TRBD1 (6 bases). Trimming stripped 7 bases from V and 3 bases from J, with 9 bases between. CDR1 and CDR2 from the germline V gene are SQVTM and ANQGSEA. The CDR3 consists of 11 residues. CDR3 residues: CSGQVDYGYTF. The CDR3 bases are TGCAGCGGACAGGTGGACTATGGCTACACCTTC.

The rearrangement uses TRBV29-1 and TRBJ2-7, with D possibly TRBD2 on 6 matching bases. The CDR3 extends over 12 amino acids. Germline-derived CDR1 and CDR2 are SQVTM and ANQGSEA. V lost 4 bases and J lost 2, with 9 bases in between. DNA for the CDR3: TGCAGCGTTGTTGCGGGACCCTACGAGCAGTACTTC. This encodes CSVVAGPYEQYF.

This chain joins TRBV30 and TRBJ1-1; D gene ambiguous. In germline, CDR1 is GTSNPN, CDR2 SVGIG (reference sequence). With 1 base removed from V and 2 bases from J, the gap between germline ends came to 14 bases. The CDR3 runs to 15 residues. For the CDR3, the DNA is TGTGCCTGGAGTGAATTTCAGTCCCATAACACTGAAGCTTTCTTT. This encodes CAWSEFQSHNTEAFF.

A few counts support this clone. The V gene is TRBV7-9, the J gene TRBJ2-7, with 12 bases identical to TRBD1. With 5 bases clipped from V and 2 bases from J, the junction kept 4 bases outside the gene matches. The CDR3 consists of 15 residues. Germline CDR1 reads SEHNR; CDR2 reads FQNEAQ (reference sequence). CDR3 sequence (DNA): TGTGCCAGCAGCCCCCGGGACAGGGGGCCCTACGAGCAGTACTTC. Its translation: CASSPRDRGPYEQYF.